This record concerns one TCR beta chain sequence. As yet, its antigen is unknown. These data come from a study of T-cell reconstitution after alpha-beta-depleted transplantation in children. Study-wide results and caveats: Several hundred expanded graft clones reportedly supplied alpha-beta T cells about two months after transplant.

The CDR3 length is 15 residues. V was cut by 1 base and J by 3 bases, with 10 bases left in between. Germline-derived CDR1 and CDR2 are KGHSH and LQKENI. Library preparation (for TCRbeta) was performed with unique molecular identifiers. TCRdb itself ran the PCR reads through MiXCR, one entry per CDR3 protein. Among some 550,000 distinct CDR3 sequences listed, roughly 24% were seen once. V gene TRBV18 combines with J gene TRBJ2-1; D gene ambiguous. The clonotype originates from a boy in the first two years of life who had a stem cell transplant for acute myeloid leukemia, so the T cells may come from the graft donor. Here the sequenced sample was PBMCs, mostly from graft donor cells, taken 360 days after TCRalphabeta/CD19-depleted stem cell transplant. DNA for the CDR3: TGTGCCAGCTCACCACGCTTCACAGACTACAATGAGCAGTTCTTC. Residues: CASSPRFTDYNEQFF. The whole variable domain, remainder taken from reference TRBV18 and TRBJ2-1, is NAGVMQNPRHLVRRRGQEARLRCSPMKGHSHVYWYRQLPEEGLKFMVYLQKENIIDESGMPKERFSAEFPKEGPSILRIQQVVRGDSAAYFCASSPRFTDYNEQFFGPGTRLTVL.